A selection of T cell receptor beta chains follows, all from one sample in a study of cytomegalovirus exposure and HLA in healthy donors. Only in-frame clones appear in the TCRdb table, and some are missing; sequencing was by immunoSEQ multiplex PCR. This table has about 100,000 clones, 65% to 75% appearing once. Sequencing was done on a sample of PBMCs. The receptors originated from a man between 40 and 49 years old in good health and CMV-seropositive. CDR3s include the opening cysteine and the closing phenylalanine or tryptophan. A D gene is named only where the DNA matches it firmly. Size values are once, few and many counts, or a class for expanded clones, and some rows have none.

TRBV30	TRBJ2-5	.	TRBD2	CAWSVLAGENQETQYF	TGTGCCTGGAGTGTACTGGCGGGAGAGAACCAAGAGACCCAGTACTTC
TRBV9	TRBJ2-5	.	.	CASSHSLQGQEQYF	TGTGCCAGCAGCCACTCCTTACAGGGTCAAGAGCAGTACTTC
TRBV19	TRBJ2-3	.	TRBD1	CATKTGRTDTQYF	TGTGCCACCAAGACAGGGCGCACAGATACGCAGTATTTT
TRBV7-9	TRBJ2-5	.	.	CASSLESAETQYF	TGTGCCAGCAGCTTAGAATCAGCGGAGACCCAGTACTTC
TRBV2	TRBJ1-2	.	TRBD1	CASRPGGWDRYYGYTF	TGTGCCAGCAGACCTGGGGGATGGGACAGATACTATGGCTACACCTTC
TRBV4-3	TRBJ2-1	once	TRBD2	CASSQDWGLAAYNEQFF	TGCGCCAGCAGCCAAGATTGGGGACTAGCGGCTTACAATGAGCAGTTCTTC
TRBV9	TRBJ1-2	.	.	CASSLTGAYYGYTF	TGTGCCAGCAGCCTTACCGGAGCCTACTATGGCTACACCTTC
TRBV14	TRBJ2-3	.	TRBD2	CASSQDPGGPNTQYF	TGTGCCAGCAGCCAAGATCCGGGAGGGCCAAATACGCAGTATTTT
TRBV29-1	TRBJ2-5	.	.	CSVEFGGETQYF	TGCAGCGTTGAATTCGGCGGGGAGACCCAGTACTTC
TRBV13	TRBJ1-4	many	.	CASSSYDRDNEKLFF	TGTGCCAGCAGCTCCTACGACAGAGATAATGAAAAACTGTTTTTT
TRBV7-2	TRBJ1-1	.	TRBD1	CASSTQGQGFTEAFF	TGTGCCAGCAGCACCCAGGGACAGGGTTTCACTGAAGCTTTCTTT
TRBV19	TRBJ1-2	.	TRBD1	CASSTGQGHSYGYTF	TGTGCCAGTAGTACGGGACAGGGACATTCCTATGGCTACACCTTC
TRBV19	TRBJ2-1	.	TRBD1	CASSITGEGYNEQFF	TGTGCCAGTAGTATAACAGGGGAAGGCTACAATGAGCAGTTCTTC
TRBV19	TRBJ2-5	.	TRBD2	CASSQHGTSIKTQYF	TGTGCCAGTAGTCAGCACGGGACTAGCATAAAGACCCAGTACTTC
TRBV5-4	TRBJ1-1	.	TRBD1	CASSLVGTGLVTEAFF	TGTGCCAGCAGCTTGGTAGGGACAGGTTTGGTCACTGAAGCTTTCTTT